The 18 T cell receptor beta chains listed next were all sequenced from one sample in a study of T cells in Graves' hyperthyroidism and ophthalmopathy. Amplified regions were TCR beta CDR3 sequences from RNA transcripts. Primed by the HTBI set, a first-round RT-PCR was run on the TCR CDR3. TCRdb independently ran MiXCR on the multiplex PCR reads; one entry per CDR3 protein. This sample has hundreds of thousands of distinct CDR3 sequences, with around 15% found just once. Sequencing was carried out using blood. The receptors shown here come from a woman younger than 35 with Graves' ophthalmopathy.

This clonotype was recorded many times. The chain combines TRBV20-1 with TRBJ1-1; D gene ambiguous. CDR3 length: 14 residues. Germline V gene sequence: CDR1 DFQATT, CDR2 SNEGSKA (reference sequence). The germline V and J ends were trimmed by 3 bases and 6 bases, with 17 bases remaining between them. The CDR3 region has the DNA TGCAGTGCTAGGGGTCGACATGGCGTCGCTGAAGCTTTCTTT. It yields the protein CSARGRHGVAEAFF.

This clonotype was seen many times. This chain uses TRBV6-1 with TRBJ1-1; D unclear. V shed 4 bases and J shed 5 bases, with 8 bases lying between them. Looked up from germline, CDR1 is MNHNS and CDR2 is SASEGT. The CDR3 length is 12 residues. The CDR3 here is CASSATDTEAFF. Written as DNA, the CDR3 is TGTGCCAGCAGTGCAACGGATACTGAAGCTTTCTTT.

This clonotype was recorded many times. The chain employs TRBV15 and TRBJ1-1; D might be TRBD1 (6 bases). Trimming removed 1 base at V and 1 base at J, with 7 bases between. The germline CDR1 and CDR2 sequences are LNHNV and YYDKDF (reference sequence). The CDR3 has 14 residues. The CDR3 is CATSRGRGNTEAFF. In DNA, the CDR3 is TGTGCCACCAGCAGAGGCAGGGGGAACACTGAAGCTTTCTTT.

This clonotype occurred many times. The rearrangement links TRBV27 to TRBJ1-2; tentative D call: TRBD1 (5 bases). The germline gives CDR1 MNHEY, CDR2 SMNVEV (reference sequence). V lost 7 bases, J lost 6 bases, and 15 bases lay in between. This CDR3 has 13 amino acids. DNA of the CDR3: TGTGCCAGCACCGACCGTCCAGGGCATGGCTACACCTTC. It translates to CASTDRPGHGYTF.

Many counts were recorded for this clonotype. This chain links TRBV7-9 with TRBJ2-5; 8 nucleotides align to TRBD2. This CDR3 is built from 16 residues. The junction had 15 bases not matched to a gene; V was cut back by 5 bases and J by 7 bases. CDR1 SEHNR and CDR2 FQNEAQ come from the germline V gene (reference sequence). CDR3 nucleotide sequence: TGTGCCAGCAGCCCCACCTCAGTACAGCGGGAGTGGACCCAGTACTTC. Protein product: CASSPTSVQREWTQYF.

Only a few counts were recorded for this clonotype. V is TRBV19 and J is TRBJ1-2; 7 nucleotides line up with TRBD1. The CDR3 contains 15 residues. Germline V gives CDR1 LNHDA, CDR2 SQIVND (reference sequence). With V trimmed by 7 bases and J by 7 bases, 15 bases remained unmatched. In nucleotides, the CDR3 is TGTGCCAGTACCAAAGCCGGGACAGTTGGTGGTGGCTACACCTTC. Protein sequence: CASTKAGTVGGGYTF.

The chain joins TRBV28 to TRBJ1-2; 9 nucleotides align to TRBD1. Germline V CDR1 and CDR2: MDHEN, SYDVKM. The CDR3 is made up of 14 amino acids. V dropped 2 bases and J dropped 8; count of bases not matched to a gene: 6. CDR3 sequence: CASSLGWTGDGYTF. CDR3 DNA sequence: TGTGCCAGCAGTTTAGGTTGGACAGGGGACGGCTACACCTTC.

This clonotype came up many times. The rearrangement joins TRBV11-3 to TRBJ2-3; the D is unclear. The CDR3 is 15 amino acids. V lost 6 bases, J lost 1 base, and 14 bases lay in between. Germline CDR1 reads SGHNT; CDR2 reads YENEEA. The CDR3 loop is CASRGRSGGTDTQYF. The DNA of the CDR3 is TGTGCCAGCAGAGGCCGCTCTGGGGGCACAGATACGCAGTATTTT.

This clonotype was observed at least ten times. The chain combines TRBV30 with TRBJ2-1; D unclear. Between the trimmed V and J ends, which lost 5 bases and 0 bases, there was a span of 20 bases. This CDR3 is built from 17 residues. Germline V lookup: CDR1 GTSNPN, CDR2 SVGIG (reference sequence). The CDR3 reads CAWRAGATLSSYNEQFF. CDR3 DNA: TGTGCCTGGCGGGCAGGTGCTACTCTTAGCTCCTACAATGAGCAGTTCTTC.

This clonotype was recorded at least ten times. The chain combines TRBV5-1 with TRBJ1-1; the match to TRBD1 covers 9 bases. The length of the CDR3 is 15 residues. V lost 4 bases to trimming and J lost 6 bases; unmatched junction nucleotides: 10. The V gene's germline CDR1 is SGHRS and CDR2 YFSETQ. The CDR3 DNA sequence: TGCGCCAGCAGCCATATACCGGGACAGGGTCCTGAAGCTTTCTTT. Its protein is CASSHIPGQGPEAFF.

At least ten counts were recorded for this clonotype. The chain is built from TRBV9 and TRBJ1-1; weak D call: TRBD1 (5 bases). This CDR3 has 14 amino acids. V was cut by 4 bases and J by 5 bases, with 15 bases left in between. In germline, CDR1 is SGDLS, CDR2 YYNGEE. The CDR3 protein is CASSPSSGATEAFF. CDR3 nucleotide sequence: TGTGCCAGCAGCCCCAGTAGTGGGGCTACTGAAGCTTTCTTT.

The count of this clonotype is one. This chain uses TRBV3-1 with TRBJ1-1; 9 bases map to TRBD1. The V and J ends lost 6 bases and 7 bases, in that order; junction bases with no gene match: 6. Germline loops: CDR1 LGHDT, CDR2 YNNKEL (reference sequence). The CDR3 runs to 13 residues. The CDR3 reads CASREQGAGEAFF. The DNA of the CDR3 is TGTGCCAGCAGGGAACAGGGGGCCGGTGAAGCTTTCTTT. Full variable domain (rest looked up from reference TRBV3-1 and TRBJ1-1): DTAVSQTPKYLVTQMGNDKSIKCEQNLGHDTMYWYKQDSKKFLKIMFSYNNKELIINETVPNRFSPKSPDKAHLNLHINSLELGDSAVYFCASREQGAGEAFFGQGTRLTVV.

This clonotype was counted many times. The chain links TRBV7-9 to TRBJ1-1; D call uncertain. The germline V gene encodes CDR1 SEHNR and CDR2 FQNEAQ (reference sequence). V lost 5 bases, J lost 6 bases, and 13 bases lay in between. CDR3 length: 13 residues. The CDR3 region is CASSPDGIAEAFF. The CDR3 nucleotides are TGTGCCAGCAGCCCCGATGGAATCGCTGAAGCTTTCTTT. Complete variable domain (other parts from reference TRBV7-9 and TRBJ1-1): DTGVSQNPRHKITKRGQNVTFRCDPISEHNRLYWYRQTLGQGPEFLTYFQNEAQLEKSRLLSDRFSAERPKGSFSTLEIQRTEQGDSAMYLCASSPDGIAEAFFGQGTRLTVV.

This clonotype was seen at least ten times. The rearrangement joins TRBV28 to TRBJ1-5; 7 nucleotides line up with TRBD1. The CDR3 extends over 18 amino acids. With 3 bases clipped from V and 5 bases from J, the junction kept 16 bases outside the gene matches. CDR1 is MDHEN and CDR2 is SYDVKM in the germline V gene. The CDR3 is CASSFFSRRGRLDQPQHF. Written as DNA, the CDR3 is TGTGCCAGCAGTTTTTTCAGTAGGAGGGGGCGTTTGGATCAGCCCCAGCATTTT.

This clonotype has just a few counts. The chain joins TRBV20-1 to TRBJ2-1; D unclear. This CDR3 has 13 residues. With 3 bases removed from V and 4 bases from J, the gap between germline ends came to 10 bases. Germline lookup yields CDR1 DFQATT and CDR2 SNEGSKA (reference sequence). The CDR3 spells CSASSGTYNEQFF. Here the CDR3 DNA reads TGCAGTGCTAGCTCAGGAACTTACAATGAGCAGTTCTTC.

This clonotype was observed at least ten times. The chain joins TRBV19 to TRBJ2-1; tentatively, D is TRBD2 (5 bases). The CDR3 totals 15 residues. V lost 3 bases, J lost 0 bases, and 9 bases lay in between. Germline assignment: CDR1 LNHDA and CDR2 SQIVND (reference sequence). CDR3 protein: CASSITRGSYNEQFF. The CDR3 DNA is TGTGCCAGTAGTATTACCCGGGGCTCCTACAATGAGCAGTTCTTC.

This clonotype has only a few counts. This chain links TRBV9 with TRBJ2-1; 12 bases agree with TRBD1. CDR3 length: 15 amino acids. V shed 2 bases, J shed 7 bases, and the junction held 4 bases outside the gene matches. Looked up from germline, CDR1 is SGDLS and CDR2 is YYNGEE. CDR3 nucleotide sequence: TGTGCCAGCAGCGTCGGGACAGGGGGCTATAATGAGCAGTTCTTC. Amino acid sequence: CASSVGTGGYNEQFF.

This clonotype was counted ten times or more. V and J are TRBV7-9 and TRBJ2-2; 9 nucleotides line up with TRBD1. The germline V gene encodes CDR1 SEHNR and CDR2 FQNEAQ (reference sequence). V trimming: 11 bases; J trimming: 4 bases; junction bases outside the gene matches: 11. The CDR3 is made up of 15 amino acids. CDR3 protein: CASQGQGVGTGELFF. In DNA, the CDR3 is TGTGCCTCACAGGGACAGGGTGTGGGCACCGGGGAGCTGTTTTTT. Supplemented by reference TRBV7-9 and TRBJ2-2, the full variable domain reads DTGVSQNPRHKITKRGQNVTFRCDPISEHNRLYWYRQTLGQGPEFLTYFQNEAQLEKSRLLSDRFSAERPKGSFSTLEIQRTEQGDSAMYLCASQGQGVGTGELFFGEGSRLTVL.